This note documents a single T cell receptor (beta chain) sequence. The data were taken from a study of T cells in localized non-small cell lung cancer. Sequencing was performed with immunoSEQ multiplex PCR; in TCRdb, only in-frame clones are kept and a portion is missing. The sample yields about 59,000 clones, 91% seen once. V lost 8 bases to trimming and J lost 3 bases, with 11 bases between them. The CDR3 has 12 residues. CDR1 and CDR2 (germline): MDHEN, SYDVKM. The chain uses TRBV28 and TRBJ2-7, with D possibly being TRBD2 (5 bases). The receptor was isolated from a man aged 40-75 years with stage I lung adenocarcinoma. Source: peripheral blood, taken before any cancer treatment. The DNA for the CDR3 is TGTGCCAGCCGAGGACTGAACTACGAGCAGTACTTC. It encodes CASRGLNYEQYF.